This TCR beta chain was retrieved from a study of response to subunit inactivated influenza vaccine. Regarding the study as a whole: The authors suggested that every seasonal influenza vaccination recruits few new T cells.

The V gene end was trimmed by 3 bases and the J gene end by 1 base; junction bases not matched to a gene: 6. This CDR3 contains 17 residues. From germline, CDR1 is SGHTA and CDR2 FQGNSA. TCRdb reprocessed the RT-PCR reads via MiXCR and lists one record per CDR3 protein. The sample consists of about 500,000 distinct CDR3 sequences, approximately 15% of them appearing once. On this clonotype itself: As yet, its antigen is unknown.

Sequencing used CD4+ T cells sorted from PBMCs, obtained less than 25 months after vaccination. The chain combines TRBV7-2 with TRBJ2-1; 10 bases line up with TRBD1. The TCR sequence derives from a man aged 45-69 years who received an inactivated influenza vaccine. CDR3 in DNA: TGTGCCAGCAGCTTTGCCGGGGACAGGGGTTCCTACAATGAGCAGTTCTTC. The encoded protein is CASSFAGDRGSYNEQFF.